These T cell receptor beta chains were read from a single sample in a study of blood T cell repertoires in COVID-19. The repertoire was sequenced with immunoSEQ multiplex PCR; TCRdb's copy has only in-frame clones and lacks some. Seen here are roughly 300,000 clones, around 87% observed once, and the top ten hold about 5.7%. Material: PBMCs or T cells enriched from blood (not recorded which). The receptor source for this set is a woman aged 25 to 39 who had recovered from COVID-19. Both conserved end residues are part of each CDR3. A D gene is named only where the DNA matches it firmly. Only some rows state a clone size, as once, few, many or a class for expanded clones.

j_gene | v_gene | d_gene | abundance | CDR3aa | CDR3nt
TRBJ2-5 | TRBV5-1 | TRBD2 | NA | CASSVGTSRVGETQYF | TGCGCCAGCAGCGTGGGGACTAGCCGAGTGGGGGAGACCCAGTACTTC
TRBJ2-5 | TRBV2 | TRBD1 | NA | CASRLRDRGRETQYF | TGTGCCAGCAGACTCCGGGACAGGGGTCGGGAGACCCAGTACTTC
TRBJ2-7 | TRBV6-5 | NA | NA | CASTASGTISYEQYF | TGTGCCAGCACCGCCTCCGGGACAATCTCCTACGAGCAGTACTTC
TRBJ2-7 | TRBV13 | TRBD1 | NA | CASSTWTGTGTKQYF | TGTGCCAGCAGCACTTGGACAGGGACAGGAACCAAGCAGTACTTC
TRBJ1-3 | TRBV11-2 | TRBD1 | NA | CASRRTGGNTIYF | TGTGCCAGCAGGCGGACAGGTGGAAACACCATATATTTT
TRBJ2-3 | TRBV11-2 | TRBD1 | NA | CASSAQGNTDTQYF | TGTGCCAGCAGCGCACAGGGGAACACAGATACGCAGTATTTT
TRBJ1-6 | TRBV13 | NA | NA | CASSLQAGPLHF | TGTGCCAGCAGCTTACAGGCGGGACCCCTCCACTTT
TRBJ2-7 | TRBV10-3 | TRBD2 | NA | CAISESQRGVTYEQYF | TGTGCCATCAGTGAGTCGCAGCGGGGGGTTACCTACGAGCAGTACTTC
TRBJ1-6 | TRBV28 | NA | NA | CASSRREAPLHF | TGTGCCAGCAGTCGCAGGGAGGCACCCCTCCACTTT
TRBJ1-4 | TRBV6-1 | NA | NA | CASSEVTVEKLFF | TGTGCCAGCAGTGAAGTGACAGTTGAAAAACTGTTTTTT
TRBJ2-3 | TRBV4-2 | TRBD2 | NA | CASSPEAGARNTQYF | TGTGCCAGCAGCCCTGAAGCGGGGGCTCGGAATACGCAGTATTTT
TRBJ1-6 | TRBV6-4 | NA | NA | CASSLDGLSYNSPLHF | TGTGCCAGCAGTCTGGACGGACTCTCCTATAATTCACCCCTCCACTTT
TRBJ1-4 | TRBV5-4 | NA | NA | CASSLTRSGELFF | TGTGCCAGCAGCTTGACCAGGTCGGGGGAACTGTTTTTT
TRBJ2-1 | TRBV9 | TRBD1 | NA | CASSLGQGLYNEQFF | TGTGCCAGCAGTCTGGGACAGGGACTCTACAATGAGCAGTTCTTC
TRBJ1-2 | TRBV6-1 | NA | once | CASSETGKYGYTF | TGTGCCAGCAGTGAAACAGGGAAGTACGGCTACACCTTC
TRBJ1-2 | TRBV6-5 | NA | NA | CASSYSGFGAGYTF | TGTGCCAGCAGTTATTCGGGGTTCGGCGCTGGCTACACCTTC
TRBJ2-7 | TRBV15 | NA | NA | CATSRDHYSSYEQYF | TGTGCCACCAGCAGAGATCATTACAGCTCCTACGAGCAGTACTTC
TRBJ1-3 | TRBV11-2 | NA | NA | CASSLFSRGGNTIYF | TGTGCCAGCAGCTTATTTTCAAGGGGTGGAAACACCATATATTTT
TRBJ1-6 | TRBV11-3 | TRBD1 | NA | CASSSNRDREGPLHF | TGTGCCAGCAGCTCCAACCGGGACAGGGAAGGTCCCCTCCACTTT
TRBJ1-6 | TRBV6-4 | NA | once | CASSEQGAGSPLHF | TGTGCCAGCTCGGAGCAGGGCGCCGGTTCACCCCTCCACTTT
TRBJ1-2 | TRBV4-1 | NA | NA | CASSQELGASYTF | TGCGCCAGCAGCCAAGAATTGGGGGCTAGCTACACCTTC
TRBJ2-6 | TRBV3-1/TRBV3-2 | NA | NA | CASSQDSVLTF | TGTGCCAGCAGCCAAGATAGCGTCCTGACTTTC
TRBJ1-1 | TRBV29-1 | NA | NA | CSVIARGRMGRAFF | TGCAGCGTTATTGCGCGGGGAAGGATGGGGAGGGCTTTCTTT
TRBJ1-5 | TRBV18 | NA | NA | CASSPVAGKGNQPQHF | TGTGCCAGCTCACCCGTGGCAGGGAAAGGCAATCAGCCCCAGCATTTT
TRBJ2-1 | TRBV19 | TRBD1 | NA | CASSIGTGWGNEQFF | TGTGCCAGTAGTATTGGGACAGGGTGGGGCAATGAGCAGTTCTTC
TRBJ2-1 | TRBV2 | TRBD2 | NA | CASSEWGSGGYSYNEQFF | TGTGCCAGCAGTGAATGGGGTAGCGGGGGCTACTCCTACAATGAGCAGTTCTTC
TRBJ1-1 | TRBV11-1 | NA | NA | CASSLAPPFSEAFF | TGTGCCAGCAGCTTAGCACCGCCCTTCAGTGAAGCTTTCTTT
TRBJ1-2 | TRBV19 | NA | NA | CASSQGYGYTF | TGTGCCAGTAGCCAGGGCTATGGCTACACCTTC
TRBJ2-7 | TRBV18 | TRBD2 | NA | CASSPYSGSSYEQYF | TGTGCCAGCTCACCTTATAGCGGGAGCTCCTACGAGCAGTACTTC
TRBJ2-7 | TRBV11-2 | TRBD2 | NA | CASSRFSGLENEQYF | TGTGCCAGCAGCCGTTTCTCGGGACTAGAAAACGAGCAGTACTTC
TRBJ1-2 | TRBV5-6 | TRBD1 | once | CASSGTGGGYGYTF | TGTGCCAGCAGCGGGACAGGGGGCGGCTATGGCTACACCTTC
TRBJ2-3 | TRBV19 | TRBD1 | NA | CASSIYFGGQASYTQYF | TGTGCCAGTAGTATATATTTCGGGGGACAGGCCTCCTATACGCAGTATTTT
TRBJ1-3 | TRBV5-1 | NA | NA | CASSLGPTSSGNTIYF | TGCGCCAGCAGCTTGGGGCCGACAAGCTCTGGAAACACCATATATTTT
TRBJ2-7 | TRBV4-1 | NA | NA | CASSQGLPYEQYF | TGCGCCAGCAGTCAGGGACTTCCGTACGAGCAGTACTTC
TRBJ2-7 | TRBV6-5 | NA | NA | CASSPGSSYEQYF | TGTGCCAGCAGTCCGGGGAGTTCCTACGAGCAGTACTTC
TRBJ1-2 | TRBV19 | TRBD1 | NA | CASSPTGTYGYTF | TGTGCCAGTAGCCCGACAGGGACCTATGGCTACACCTTC
TRBJ1-2 | TRBV14 | NA | NA | CASAEQGSYGYTF | TGTGCCAGCGCTGAGCAGGGGAGCTATGGCTACACCTTC
TRBJ1-6 | TRBV2 | TRBD1 | NA | CAQRGQLDNSPLHF | TGTGCGCAGAGGGGGCAACTGGATAATTCACCCCTCCACTTT
TRBJ1-4 | TRBV7-6 | TRBD1 | NA | CASSLLRTGGSVLFF | TGTGCCAGCAGTCTCCTAAGGACAGGGGGCAGCGTACTGTTTTTT
TRBJ2-5 | TRBV24-1 | TRBD1 | NA | CATSDRDREETQYF | TGTGCCACCAGTGACCGGGACAGGGAAGAGACCCAGTACTTC
TRBJ1-5 | TRBV3-1/TRBV3-2 | NA | NA | CASSQGSARQPQHF | TGTGCCAGCAGCCAAGGGTCGGCCAGGCAGCCCCAGCATTTT
TRBJ1-5 | TRBV6-5 | NA | NA | CAIRRAGENQPQHF | TGTGCCATCCGGAGGGCTGGGGAGAATCAGCCCCAGCATTTT
TRBJ2-1 | TRBV4-2 | NA | NA | CASSQEGRPGGYEQFF | TGTGCCAGCAGCCAAGAGGGCCGTCCAGGAGGATATGAGCAGTTCTTC
TRBJ1-2 | TRBV5-1 | TRBD1 | NA | CASSPRTGMDGYTF | TGCGCCAGCAGCCCCCGGACAGGGATGGATGGCTACACCTTC
TRBJ2-2 | TRBV5-1 | TRBD1 | few | CASSWDSTGELFF | TGCGCCAGCAGCTGGGACAGCACCGGGGAGCTGTTTTTT
TRBJ2-2 | TRBV7-9 | TRBD1 | NA | CASSPRQGIGGELFF | TGTGCCAGCAGCCCCCGACAGGGAATTGGCGGGGAGCTGTTTTTT
TRBJ2-2 | TRBV19 | NA | NA | CASSPLGGASSLDTGELFF | TGTGCCAGTAGTCCCTTAGGGGGGGCCTCGTCGCTCGACACCGGGGAGCTGTTTTTT
TRBJ2-7 | TRBV2 | NA | NA | CASSEVRASGRREQYF | TGTGCCAGCAGTGAGGTCAGGGCCTCAGGGCGACGCGAGCAGTACTTC
TRBJ1-1 | TRBV6-5 | NA | NA | CASSKNRDPPEAFF | TGTGCCAGCAGCAAAAACAGGGATCCCCCTGAAGCTTTCTTT
TRBJ1-2 | TRBV11-2 | NA | NA | CASSLVAGEYGYTF | TGTGCCAGCAGCTTAGTGGCAGGGGAATATGGCTACACCTTC
TRBJ2-7 | TRBV7-2 | NA | NA | CASTPGVRAGYEQYF | TGTGCCAGCACCCCCGGAGTCAGGGCGGGATACGAGCAGTACTTC
TRBJ2-7 | TRBV6-5 | NA | few | CASSSLVGSSYEQYF | TGTGCCAGCAGTTCCTTGGTGGGGAGCTCCTACGAGCAGTACTTC
TRBJ1-1 | TRBV28 | TRBD1 | NA | CASNSPSGGLNTEAFF | TGTGCCAGCAATTCCCCCTCAGGGGGCCTGAACACTGAAGCTTTCTTT
TRBJ1-5 | TRBV3-1/TRBV3-2 | TRBD1 | once | CASSQQGAVRPQHF | TGTGCCAGCAGCCAACAGGGGGCTGTGCGGCCCCAGCATTTT